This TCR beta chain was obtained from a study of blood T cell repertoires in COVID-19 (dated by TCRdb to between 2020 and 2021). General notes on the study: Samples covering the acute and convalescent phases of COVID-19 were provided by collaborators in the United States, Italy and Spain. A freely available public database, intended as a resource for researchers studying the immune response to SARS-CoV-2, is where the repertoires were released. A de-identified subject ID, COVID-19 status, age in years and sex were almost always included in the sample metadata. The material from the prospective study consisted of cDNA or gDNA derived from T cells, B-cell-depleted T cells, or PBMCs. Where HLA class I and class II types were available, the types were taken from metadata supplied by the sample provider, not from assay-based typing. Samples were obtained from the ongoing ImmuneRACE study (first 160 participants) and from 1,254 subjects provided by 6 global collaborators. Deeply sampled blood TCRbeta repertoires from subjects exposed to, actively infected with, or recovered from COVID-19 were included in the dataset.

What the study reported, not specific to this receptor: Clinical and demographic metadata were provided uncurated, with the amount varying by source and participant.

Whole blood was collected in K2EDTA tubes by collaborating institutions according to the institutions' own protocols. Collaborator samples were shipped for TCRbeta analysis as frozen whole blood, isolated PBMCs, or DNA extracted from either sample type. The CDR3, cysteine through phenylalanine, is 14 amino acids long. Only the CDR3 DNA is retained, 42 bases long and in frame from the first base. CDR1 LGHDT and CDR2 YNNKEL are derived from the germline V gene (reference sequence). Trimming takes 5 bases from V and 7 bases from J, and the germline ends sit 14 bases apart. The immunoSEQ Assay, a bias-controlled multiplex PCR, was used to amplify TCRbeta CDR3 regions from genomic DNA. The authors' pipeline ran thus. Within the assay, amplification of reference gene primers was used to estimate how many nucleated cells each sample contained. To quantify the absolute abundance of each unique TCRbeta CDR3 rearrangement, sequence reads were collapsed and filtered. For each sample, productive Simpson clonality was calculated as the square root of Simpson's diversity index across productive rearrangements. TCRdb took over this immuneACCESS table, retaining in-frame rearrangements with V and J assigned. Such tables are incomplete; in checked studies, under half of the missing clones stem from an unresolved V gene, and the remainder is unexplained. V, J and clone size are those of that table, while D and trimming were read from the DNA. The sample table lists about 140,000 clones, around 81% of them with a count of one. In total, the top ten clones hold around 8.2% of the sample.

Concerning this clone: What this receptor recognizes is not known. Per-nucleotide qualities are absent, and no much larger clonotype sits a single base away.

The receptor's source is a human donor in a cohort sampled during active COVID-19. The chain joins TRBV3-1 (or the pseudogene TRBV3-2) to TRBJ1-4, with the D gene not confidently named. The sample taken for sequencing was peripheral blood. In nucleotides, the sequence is TGTGCCAGCAGCAACGAAGCCGGAGGTGAAAAACTGTTTTTT. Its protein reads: CASSNEAGGEKLFF.